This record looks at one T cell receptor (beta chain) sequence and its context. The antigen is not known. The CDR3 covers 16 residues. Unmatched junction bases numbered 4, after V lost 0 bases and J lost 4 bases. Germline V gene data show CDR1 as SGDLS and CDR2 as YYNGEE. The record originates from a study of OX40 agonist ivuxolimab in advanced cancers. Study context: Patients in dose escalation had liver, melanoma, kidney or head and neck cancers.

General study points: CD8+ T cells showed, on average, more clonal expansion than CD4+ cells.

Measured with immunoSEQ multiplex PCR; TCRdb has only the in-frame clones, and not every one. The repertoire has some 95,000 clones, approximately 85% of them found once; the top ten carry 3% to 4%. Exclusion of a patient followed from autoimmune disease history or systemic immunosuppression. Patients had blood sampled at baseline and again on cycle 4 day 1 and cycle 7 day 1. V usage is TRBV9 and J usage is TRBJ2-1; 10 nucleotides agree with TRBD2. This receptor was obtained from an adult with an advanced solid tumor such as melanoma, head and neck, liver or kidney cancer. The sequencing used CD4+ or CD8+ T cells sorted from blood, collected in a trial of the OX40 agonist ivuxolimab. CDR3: CASSVVGTSVYNEQFF. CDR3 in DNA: TGTGCCAGCAGCGTAGTAGGGACTAGCGTATACAATGAGCAGTTCTTC.